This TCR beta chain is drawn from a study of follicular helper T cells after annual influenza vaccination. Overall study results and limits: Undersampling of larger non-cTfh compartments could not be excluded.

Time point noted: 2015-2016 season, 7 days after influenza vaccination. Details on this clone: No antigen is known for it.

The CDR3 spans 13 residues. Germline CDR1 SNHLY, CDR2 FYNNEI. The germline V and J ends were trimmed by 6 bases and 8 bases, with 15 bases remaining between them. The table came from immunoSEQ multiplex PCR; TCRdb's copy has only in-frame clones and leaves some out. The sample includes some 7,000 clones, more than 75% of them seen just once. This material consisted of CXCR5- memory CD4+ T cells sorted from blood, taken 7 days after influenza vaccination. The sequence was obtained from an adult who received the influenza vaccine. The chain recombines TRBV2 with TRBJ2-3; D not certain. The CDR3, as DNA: TGTGCCAGCAGACCCCGACCCGTGGGTACGCAGTATTTT. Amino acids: CASRPRPVGTQYF.